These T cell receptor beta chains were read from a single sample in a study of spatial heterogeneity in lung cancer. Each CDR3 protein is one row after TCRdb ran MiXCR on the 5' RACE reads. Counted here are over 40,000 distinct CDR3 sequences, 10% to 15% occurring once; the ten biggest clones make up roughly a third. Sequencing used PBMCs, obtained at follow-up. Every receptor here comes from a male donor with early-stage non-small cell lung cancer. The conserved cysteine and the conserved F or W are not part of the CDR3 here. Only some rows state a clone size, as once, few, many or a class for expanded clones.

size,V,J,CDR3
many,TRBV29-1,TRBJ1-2,SVGILGEGYT
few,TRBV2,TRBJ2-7,ASTGTAAYEQY
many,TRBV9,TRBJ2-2,ASSLRGELF
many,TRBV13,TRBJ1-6,ASSLRQGDSPLH
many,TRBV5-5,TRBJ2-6,ASSFLAASGANVLT
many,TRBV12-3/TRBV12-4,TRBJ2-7,ASKGQGSVY
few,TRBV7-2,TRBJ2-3,ASSLGTSGPTDTQY
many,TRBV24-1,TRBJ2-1,ATSEPGSHNEQF
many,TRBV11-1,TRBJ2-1,ASTKTSGGLNEQF
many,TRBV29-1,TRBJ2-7,SVLFQPGQFYEQY
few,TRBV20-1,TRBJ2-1,SARDRRKMVQF
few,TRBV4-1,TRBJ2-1,ASSREVSYNEQF
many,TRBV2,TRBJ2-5,ASSANQLGETQY
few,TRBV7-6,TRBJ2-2,ASSLATFGGELF
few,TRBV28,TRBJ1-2,ASRKRGQ
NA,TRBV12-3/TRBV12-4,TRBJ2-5,ASSLLAGKGQETQY
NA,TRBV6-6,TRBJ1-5,ASSYASQPQH
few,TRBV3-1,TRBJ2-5,ASTTDGTQY
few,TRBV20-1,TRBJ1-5,SARGAGRGSAQPQH
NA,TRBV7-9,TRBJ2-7,ASSFTESYEQY
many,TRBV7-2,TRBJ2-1,ASSPLTSGRAQF
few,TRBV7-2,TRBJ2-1,ASSLSMSGLDNEQF
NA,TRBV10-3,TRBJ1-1,AISLTGGFGTEAF
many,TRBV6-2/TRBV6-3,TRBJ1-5,ASSPPISPQH
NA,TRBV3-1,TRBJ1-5,ASSRTLGGTQH
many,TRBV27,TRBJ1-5,ASRPGQLEGYQPQH
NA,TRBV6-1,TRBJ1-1,ASSRDWRGDTEAF
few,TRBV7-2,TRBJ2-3,ASSLEWRADTQY
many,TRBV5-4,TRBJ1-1,ASSLDEGLLAF
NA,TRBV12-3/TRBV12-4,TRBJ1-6,ASTLDRTNNSPLH
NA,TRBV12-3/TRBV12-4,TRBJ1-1,ASSLGGPEAF
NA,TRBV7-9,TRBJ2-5,ASSLYSEETQY
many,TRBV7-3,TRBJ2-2,ASSSSERIGPGELF
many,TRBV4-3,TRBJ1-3,ASSHNTGSGNTIY